The present TCR beta chain was sequenced within a study of patients and donors after allogeneic stem cell transplantation. TCRdb used MiXCR to reprocess the RT-PCR reads, holding one entry per CDR3 protein. The sample shows roughly 200,000 distinct CDR3 sequences, around 41% of them seen only once. CDR1 and CDR2 from the germline V gene are MDHEN and SYDVKM. The CDR3 contains 15 residues. J lost 5 bases, V lost 3 bases, and 1 base had no gene match. This rearrangement joins TRBV28 to TRBJ2-5; 15 nucleotides align to TRBD2. This clonotype originated in a human donor who was either an allogeneic HSCT recipient or a stem cell or donor lymphocyte infusion donor (not recorded which). It is not recorded whose cells these are; they may come from a transplant donor. The sequencing input was blood, either unsorted or a sorted T cell fraction (not recorded which). CDR3 residues: CASSFGLAGGETQYF. In DNA, the CDR3 is TGTGCCAGCAGTTTTGGACTAGCGGGAGGGGAGACCCAGTACTTC.